What follows is one T cell receptor (beta chain) and its context. Authors' methods: The assay estimated nucleated cells by amplifying reference gene primers. Clones were sequenced by immunoSEQ multiplex PCR, and TCRdb holds only the in-frame ones, with some missing. The DNA was the basis for D and trimming; V, J and clone size are from that table. This table has roughly 33,000 clones, about 89% appearing once. This sample is drawn from a study of blood T cell repertoires in COVID-19. Study-level background: The origin of the acute and convalescent COVID-19 samples was the United States, Italy and Spain. PBMCs, B-cell-depleted T cells, or T cells were the source of the cDNA or gDNA that made up the material.

Germline CDR1 MNHEY, CDR2 SVGEGT. The CDR3 loop spans 14 amino acids. The ends lost 6 bases at V and 10 bases at J; junction bases unmatched: 7. The source material was peripheral blood. The rearrangement joins TRBV6-2 or TRBV6-3 to TRBJ1-6; 9 bases fit TRBD1. This sequence was found in a man older than 75 with active COVID-19. Here the CDR3 reads CASSTGTGLSPLHF. The CDR3 bases are TGTGCCAGCAGCACCGGGACAGGGTTATCACCCCTCCACTTT.